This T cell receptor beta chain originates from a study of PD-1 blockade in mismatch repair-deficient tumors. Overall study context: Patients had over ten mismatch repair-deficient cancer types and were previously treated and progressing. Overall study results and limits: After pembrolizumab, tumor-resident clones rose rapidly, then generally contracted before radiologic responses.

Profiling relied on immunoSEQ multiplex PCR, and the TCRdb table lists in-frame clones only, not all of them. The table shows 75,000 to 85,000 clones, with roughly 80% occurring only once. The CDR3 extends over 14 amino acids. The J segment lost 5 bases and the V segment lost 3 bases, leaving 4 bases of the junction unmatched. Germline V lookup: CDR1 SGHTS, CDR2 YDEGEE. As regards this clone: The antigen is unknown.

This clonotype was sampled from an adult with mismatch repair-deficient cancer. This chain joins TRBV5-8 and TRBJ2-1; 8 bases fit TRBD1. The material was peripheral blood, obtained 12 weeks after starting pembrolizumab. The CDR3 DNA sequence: TGTGCCAGCAGCTGGACAGGGAGGAACAATGAGCAGTTCTTC. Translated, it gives CASSWTGRNNEQFF.